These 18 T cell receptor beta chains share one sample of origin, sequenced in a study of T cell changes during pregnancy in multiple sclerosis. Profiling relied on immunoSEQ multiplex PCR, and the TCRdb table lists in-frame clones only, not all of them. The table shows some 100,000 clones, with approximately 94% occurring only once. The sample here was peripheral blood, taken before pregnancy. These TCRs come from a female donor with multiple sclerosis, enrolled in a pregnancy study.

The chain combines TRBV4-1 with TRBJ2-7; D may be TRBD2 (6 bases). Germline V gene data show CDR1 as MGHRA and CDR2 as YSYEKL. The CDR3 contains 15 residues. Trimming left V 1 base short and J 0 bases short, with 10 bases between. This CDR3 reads CASSQGDWSSYEQYF. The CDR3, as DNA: TGCGCCAGCAGCCAAGGGGACTGGAGCTCCTACGAGCAGTACTTC.

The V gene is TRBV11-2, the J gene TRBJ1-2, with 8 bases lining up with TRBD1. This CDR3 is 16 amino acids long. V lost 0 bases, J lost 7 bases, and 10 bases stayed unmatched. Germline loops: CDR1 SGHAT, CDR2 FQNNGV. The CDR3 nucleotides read TGTGCCAGCAGCTTAGAGCGACAGGGGAGCAGGAGTGGCTACACCTTC. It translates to CASSLERQGSRSGYTF. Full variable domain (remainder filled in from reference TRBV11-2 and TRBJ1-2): EAGVAQSPRYKIIEKRQSVAFWCNPISGHATLYWYQQILGQGPKLLIQFQNNGVVDDSQLPKDRFSAERLKGVDSTLKIQPAKLEDSAVYLCASSLERQGSRSGYTFGSGTRLTVV.

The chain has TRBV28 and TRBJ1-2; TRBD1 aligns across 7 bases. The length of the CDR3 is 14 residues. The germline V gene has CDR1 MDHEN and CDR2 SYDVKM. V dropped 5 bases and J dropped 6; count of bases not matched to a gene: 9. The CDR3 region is CASSGDSLLDGYTF. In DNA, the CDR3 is TGTGCCAGCAGTGGGGACAGCTTACTTGATGGCTACACCTTC.

In nucleotides, the CDR3 is TGCAGCGTTGCTACTCAGGGTGGCTATGGCTACACCTTC. Protein product: CSVATQGGYGYTF. V usage is TRBV29-1 and J usage is TRBJ1-2, with a weak D call TRBD1 (5 bases). The CDR3 extends over 13 amino acids. Germline values: CDR1 SQVTM, CDR2 ANQGSEA. Deletions cut 4 bases from V and 4 bases from J, with 13 bases between.

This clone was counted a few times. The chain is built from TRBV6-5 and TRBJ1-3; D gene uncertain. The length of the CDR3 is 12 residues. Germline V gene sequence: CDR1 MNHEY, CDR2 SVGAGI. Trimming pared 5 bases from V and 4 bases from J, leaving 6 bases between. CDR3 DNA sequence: TGTGCCAGCAGTCCGGGGGGAAACACCATATATTTT. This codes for CASSPGGNTIYF.

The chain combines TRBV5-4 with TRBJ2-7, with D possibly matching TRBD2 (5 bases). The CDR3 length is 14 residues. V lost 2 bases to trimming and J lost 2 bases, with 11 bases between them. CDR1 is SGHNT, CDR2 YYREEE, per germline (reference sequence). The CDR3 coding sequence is TGTGCCAGCAGCTTAACGGGGTCCCCCTACGAGCAGTACTTC. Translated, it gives CASSLTGSPYEQYF.

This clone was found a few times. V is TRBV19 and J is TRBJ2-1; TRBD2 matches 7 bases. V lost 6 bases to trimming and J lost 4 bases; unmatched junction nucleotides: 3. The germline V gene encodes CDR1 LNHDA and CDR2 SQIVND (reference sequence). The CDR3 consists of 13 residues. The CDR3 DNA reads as TGTGCCAGTAGGGCTAGCGGATACAATGAGCAGTTCTTC. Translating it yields CASRASGYNEQFF. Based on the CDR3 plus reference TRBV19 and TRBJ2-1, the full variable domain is DGGITQSPKYLFRKEGQNVTLSCEQNLNHDAMYWYRQDPGQGLRLIYYSQIVNDFQKGDIAEGYSVSREKKESFPLTVTSAQKNPTAFYLCASRASGYNEQFFGPGTRLTVL.

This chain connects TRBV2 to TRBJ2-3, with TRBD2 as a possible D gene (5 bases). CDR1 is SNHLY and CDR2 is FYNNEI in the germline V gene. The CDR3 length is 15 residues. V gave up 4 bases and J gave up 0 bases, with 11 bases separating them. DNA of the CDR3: TGTGCCAGCAGTGTTCAGCGGTCTAGCACAGATACGCAGTATTTT. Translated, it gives CASSVQRSSTDTQYF. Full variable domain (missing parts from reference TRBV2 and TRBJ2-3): EPEVTQTPSHQVTQMGQEVILRCVPISNHLYFYWYRQILGQKVEFLVSFYNNEISEKSEIFDDQFSVERPDGSNFTLKIRSTKLEDSAMYFCASSVQRSSTDTQYFGPGTRLTVL.

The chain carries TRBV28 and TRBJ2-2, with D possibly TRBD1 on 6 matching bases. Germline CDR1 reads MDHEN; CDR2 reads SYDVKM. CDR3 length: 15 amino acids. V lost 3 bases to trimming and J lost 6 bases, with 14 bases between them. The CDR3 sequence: CASSFTTYRAGELFF. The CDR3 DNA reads TGTGCCAGCAGTTTCACCACTTACAGGGCCGGGGAGCTGTTTTTT.

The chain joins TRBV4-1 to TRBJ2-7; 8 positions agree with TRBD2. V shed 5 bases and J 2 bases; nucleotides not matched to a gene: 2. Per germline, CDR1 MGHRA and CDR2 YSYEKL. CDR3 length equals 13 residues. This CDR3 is CASSVAGPYEQYF. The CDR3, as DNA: TGCGCCAGCAGCGTAGCGGGACCCTACGAGCAGTACTTC.

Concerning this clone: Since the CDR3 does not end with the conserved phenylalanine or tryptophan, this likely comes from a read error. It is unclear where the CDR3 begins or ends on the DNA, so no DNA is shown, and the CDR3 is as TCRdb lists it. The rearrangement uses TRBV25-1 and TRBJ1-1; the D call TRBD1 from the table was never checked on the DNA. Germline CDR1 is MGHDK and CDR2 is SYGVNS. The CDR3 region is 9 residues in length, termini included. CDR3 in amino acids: CASPRMTVL.

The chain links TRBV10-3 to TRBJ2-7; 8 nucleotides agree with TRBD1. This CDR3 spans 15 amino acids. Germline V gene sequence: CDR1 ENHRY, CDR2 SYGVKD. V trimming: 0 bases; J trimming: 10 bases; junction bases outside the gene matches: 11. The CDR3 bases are TGTGCCATCAGTGAGTCGGCGACAGGGGTTTTAGAACAGTACTTC. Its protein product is CAISESATGVLEQYF.

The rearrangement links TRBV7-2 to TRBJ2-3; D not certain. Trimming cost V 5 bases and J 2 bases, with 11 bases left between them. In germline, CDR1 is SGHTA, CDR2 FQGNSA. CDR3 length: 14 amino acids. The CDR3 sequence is CASSVGQTTDTQYF. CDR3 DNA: TGTGCCAGCAGCGTCGGTCAAACCACAGATACGCAGTATTTT.

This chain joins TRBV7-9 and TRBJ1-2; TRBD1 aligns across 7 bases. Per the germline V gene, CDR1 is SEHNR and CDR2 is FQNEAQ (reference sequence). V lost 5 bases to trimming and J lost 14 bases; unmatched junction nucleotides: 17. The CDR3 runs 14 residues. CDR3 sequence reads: CASSPPGQSNLRTF. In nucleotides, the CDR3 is TGTGCCAGCAGCCCCCCGGGACAGTCTAATTTGCGGACCTTC.

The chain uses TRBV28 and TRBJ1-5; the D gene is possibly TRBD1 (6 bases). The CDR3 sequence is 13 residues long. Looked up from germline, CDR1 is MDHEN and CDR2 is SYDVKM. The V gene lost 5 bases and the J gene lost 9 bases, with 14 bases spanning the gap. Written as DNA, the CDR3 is TGTGCCAGCAGTGTGGACAGAGGATCGCCCCAGCATTTT. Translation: CASSVDRGSPQHF. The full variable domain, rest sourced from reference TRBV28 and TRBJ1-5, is DVKVTQSSRYLVKRTGEKVFLECVQDMDHENMFWYRQDPGLGLRLIYFSYDVKMKEKGDIPEGYSVSREKKERFSLILESASTNQTSMYLCASSVDRGSPQHFGDGTRLSIL.

The CDR3 loop reads CASSPLLQVSRMNTEAFF. In DNA form, the CDR3 reads TGTGCCAGCAGTCCACTGCTCCAGGTTTCGCGAATGAACACTGAAGCTTTCTTT. The chain carries TRBV27 and TRBJ1-1; no firm D call. CDR1 and CDR2 from the germline V gene are MNHEY and SMNVEV (reference sequence). The CDR3 spans 18 residues. V gave up 5 bases and J gave up 0 bases, with 22 bases separating them.

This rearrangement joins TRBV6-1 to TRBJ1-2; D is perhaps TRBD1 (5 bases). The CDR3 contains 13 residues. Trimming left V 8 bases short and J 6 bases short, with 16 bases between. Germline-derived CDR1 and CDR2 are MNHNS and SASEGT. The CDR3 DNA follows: TGTGCCAGCTGCAGGGAAGAATGGGATGGCTACACCTTC. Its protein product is CASCREEWDGYTF.

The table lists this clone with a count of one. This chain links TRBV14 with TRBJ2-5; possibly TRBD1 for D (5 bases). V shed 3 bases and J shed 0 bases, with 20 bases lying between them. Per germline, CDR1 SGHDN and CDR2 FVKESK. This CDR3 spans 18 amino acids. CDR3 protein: CASSHFRWGAWNQETQYF. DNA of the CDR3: TGTGCCAGCAGCCATTTCAGGTGGGGCGCTTGGAACCAAGAGACCCAGTACTTC.